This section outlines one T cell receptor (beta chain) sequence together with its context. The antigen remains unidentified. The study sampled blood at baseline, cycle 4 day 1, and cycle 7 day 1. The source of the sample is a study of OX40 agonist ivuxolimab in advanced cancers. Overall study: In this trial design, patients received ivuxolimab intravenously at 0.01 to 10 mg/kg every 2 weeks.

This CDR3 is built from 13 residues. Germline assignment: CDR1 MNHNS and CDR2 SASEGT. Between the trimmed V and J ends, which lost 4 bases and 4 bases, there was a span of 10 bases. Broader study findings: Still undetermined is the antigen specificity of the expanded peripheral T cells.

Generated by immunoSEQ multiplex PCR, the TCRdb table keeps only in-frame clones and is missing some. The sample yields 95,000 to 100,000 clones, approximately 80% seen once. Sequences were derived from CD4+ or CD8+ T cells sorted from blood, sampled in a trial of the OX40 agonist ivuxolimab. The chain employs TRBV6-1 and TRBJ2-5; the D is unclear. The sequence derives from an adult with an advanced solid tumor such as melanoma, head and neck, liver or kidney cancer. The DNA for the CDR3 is TGTGCCAGCAGTGGCATTAGGCGAGAGACCCAGTACTTC. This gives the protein CASSGIRRETQYF.